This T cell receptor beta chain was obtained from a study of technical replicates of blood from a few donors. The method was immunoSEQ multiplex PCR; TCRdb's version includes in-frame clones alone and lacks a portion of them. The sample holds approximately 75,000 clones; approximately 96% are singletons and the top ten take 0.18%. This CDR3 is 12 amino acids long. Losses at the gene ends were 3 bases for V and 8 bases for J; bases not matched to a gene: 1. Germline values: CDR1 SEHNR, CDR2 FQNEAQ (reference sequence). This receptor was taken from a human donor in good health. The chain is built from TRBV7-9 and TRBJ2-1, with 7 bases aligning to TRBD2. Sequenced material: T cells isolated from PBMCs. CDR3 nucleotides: TGTGCCAGCAGCTTTCGGGGGGATGAGCAGTTCTTC. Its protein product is CASSFRGDEQFF.